These T cell receptor beta chains were read from a single sample in a study of T-cell memory formation after mild COVID-19. TCRdb re-called the 5' RACE reads through MiXCR, storing one row per CDR3 protein. This sample has fewer than 250,000 distinct CDR3 sequences; more than 25% occur once, and the top ten carry roughly 11%. Sequencing used PBMCs or a T cell subset sorted from them (not recorded which). These receptors all come from an adult woman who had mild COVID-19 (a few samples of this study predate the infection). Cell type and time point are not known. Each CDR3 is given with its conserved first and last residue. D genes are given only for firm matches. Size is stated for part of the rows, as once, few or many counts, or as a class when the clone is expanded.

abundance: few
d_gene: .
v_gene: TRBV5-5
j_gene: TRBJ2-7
CDR3aa: CASSLMSYSYEQYF
CDR3nt: TGTGCCAGCAGCTTGATGTCGTATTCCTACGAGCAGTACTTC

abundance: .
d_gene: TRBD1
v_gene: TRBV19
j_gene: TRBJ2-7
CDR3aa: CASSPSGTAAYEQYF
CDR3nt: TGTGCCAGTAGTCCCTCCGGGACAGCCGCCTACGAGCAGTACTTC

abundance: .
d_gene: .
v_gene: TRBV6-2/TRBV6-3
j_gene: TRBJ1-4
CDR3aa: CASIQGHWSEKLFF
CDR3nt: TGTGCCAGCATCCAGGGACACTGGAGTGAAAAACTGTTTTTT

abundance: .
d_gene: TRBD2
v_gene: TRBV6-1
j_gene: TRBJ2-2
CDR3aa: CATQLGRLAGATGELFF
CDR3nt: TGTGCCACTCAGCTCGGGAGACTAGCGGGAGCAACCGGGGAGCTGTTTTTT

abundance: .
d_gene: .
v_gene: TRBV7-9
j_gene: TRBJ2-5
CDR3aa: CASSPLLETQYF
CDR3nt: TGTGCCAGCAGCCCACTTTTAGAGACCCAGTACTTC

abundance: few
d_gene: .
v_gene: TRBV6-5
j_gene: TRBJ2-3
CDR3aa: CASSFGRASADTQYF
CDR3nt: TGTGCCAGCAGTTTCGGGAGAGCTTCCGCAGATACGCAGTATTTT

abundance: few
d_gene: TRBD2
v_gene: TRBV7-6
j_gene: TRBJ2-3
CDR3aa: CASSLVAGGPRDTQYF
CDR3nt: TGTGCCAGCAGCTTAGTGGCGGGGGGCCCTCGGGATACGCAGTATTTT

abundance: .
d_gene: .
v_gene: TRBV6-1
j_gene: TRBJ1-5
CDR3aa: CASSAFHQGNQPQHF
CDR3nt: TGTGCCAGCAGTGCCTTTCATCAGGGAAATCAGCCCCAGCATTTT

abundance: few
d_gene: .
v_gene: TRBV6-2/TRBV6-3
j_gene: TRBJ2-7
CDR3aa: CASSYAAQVSEQYF
CDR3nt: TGTGCCAGCAGTTACGCGGCCCAGGTATCTGAGCAGTACTTC

abundance: many
d_gene: .
v_gene: TRBV15
j_gene: TRBJ2-7
CDR3aa: CATSRGRDRYEQYF
CDR3nt: TGTGCCACCAGCAGAGGACGGGACCGCTACGAGCAGTACTTC

abundance: .
d_gene: TRBD2
v_gene: TRBV20-1
j_gene: TRBJ2-1
CDR3aa: CSVRTSGRNNEQFF
CDR3nt: TGCAGTGTTAGGACTAGCGGGAGGAACAATGAGCAGTTCTTC

abundance: .
d_gene: .
v_gene: TRBV5-1
j_gene: TRBJ1-2
CDR3aa: CASSLDGTPQYGYTF
CDR3nt: TGCGCCAGCAGCTTGGACGGCACCCCCCAATATGGCTACACCTTC

abundance: few
d_gene: TRBD1
v_gene: TRBV5-1
j_gene: TRBJ2-7
CDR3aa: CASSEPGQEIEQYF
CDR3nt: TGCGCCAGCAGCGAGCCGGGACAGGAGATAGAGCAGTACTTC

abundance: .
d_gene: TRBD1
v_gene: TRBV12-3/TRBV12-4
j_gene: TRBJ2-2
CDR3aa: CASSLDRGGTGELFF
CDR3nt: TGTGCCAGCAGTTTAGACAGGGGCGGTACCGGGGAGCTGTTTTTT

abundance: few
d_gene: TRBD2
v_gene: TRBV20-1
j_gene: TRBJ2-1
CDR3aa: CSARDLSGRDTEQFF
CDR3nt: TGCAGTGCTAGAGATCTTAGCGGGAGAGACACTGAGCAGTTCTTC

abundance: many
d_gene: .
v_gene: TRBV12-3/TRBV12-4
j_gene: TRBJ2-1
CDR3aa: CASRPRIWYEQFF
CDR3nt: TGTGCCAGCCGGCCCCGGATTTGGTATGAGCAGTTCTTC

abundance: few
d_gene: TRBD1
v_gene: TRBV6-1
j_gene: TRBJ1-1
CDR3aa: CASSERTGRTEAFF
CDR3nt: TGTGCCAGCAGTGAACGGACAGGGAGAACTGAAGCTTTCTTT

abundance: .
d_gene: .
v_gene: TRBV4-1
j_gene: TRBJ2-5
CDR3aa: CASSWTSQGEETQYF
CDR3nt: TGCGCCAGCAGTTGGACATCACAGGGTGAGGAGACCCAGTACTTC

abundance: few
d_gene: .
v_gene: TRBV10-3
j_gene: TRBJ1-3
CDR3aa: CAISEDGTGNTIYF
CDR3nt: TGTGCCATCAGTGAGGACGGGACTGGAAACACCATATATTTT

abundance: .
d_gene: .
v_gene: TRBV4-2
j_gene: TRBJ1-1
CDR3aa: CASSNFMNTEAFF
CDR3nt: TGTGCCAGCAGCAACTTCATGAACACTGAAGCTTTCTTT

abundance: many
d_gene: TRBD2
v_gene: TRBV9
j_gene: TRBJ2-1
CDR3aa: CASSAPPGLAGANEQFF
CDR3nt: TGTGCCAGCAGCGCGCCGCCCGGACTAGCGGGAGCGAATGAGCAGTTCTTC

abundance: few
d_gene: .
v_gene: TRBV2
j_gene: TRBJ2-1
CDR3aa: CASKRARGNEQFF
CDR3nt: TGTGCCAGCAAGCGAGCACGCGGGAATGAGCAGTTCTTC

abundance: many
d_gene: .
v_gene: TRBV5-1
j_gene: TRBJ1-1
CDR3aa: CASSLNLQTNTEAFF
CDR3nt: TGCGCCAGCAGCTTGAATTTACAGACGAACACTGAAGCTTTCTTT

abundance: once
d_gene: .
v_gene: TRBV6-2/TRBV6-3
j_gene: TRBJ2-3
CDR3aa: CASSTQGGTPQYF
CDR3nt: TGTGCCAGCAGCACCCAGGGGGGGACTCCGCAGTATTTT

abundance: few
d_gene: TRBD1
v_gene: TRBV6-1
j_gene: TRBJ1-1
CDR3aa: CASSQQGRTEAFF
CDR3nt: TGTGCCAGCAGCCAACAGGGGAGAACTGAAGCTTTCTTT

abundance: .
d_gene: TRBD2
v_gene: TRBV5-1
j_gene: TRBJ2-1
CDR3aa: CASSLEGLAYNEQFF
CDR3nt: TGCGCCAGCAGCTTGGAGGGACTAGCTTACAATGAGCAGTTCTTC

abundance: .
d_gene: .
v_gene: TRBV20-1
j_gene: TRBJ1-6
CDR3aa: CSATPTPSTTNSPLHF
CDR3nt: TGCAGTGCTACTCCGACACCCTCTACAACGAATTCACCCCTCCACTTT

abundance: .
d_gene: TRBD1
v_gene: TRBV7-2
j_gene: TRBJ1-5
CDR3aa: CASSLVGPGQNQPQHF
CDR3nt: TGTGCCAGCAGCTTAGTGGGCCCGGGACAGAATCAGCCCCAGCATTTT

abundance: .
d_gene: .
v_gene: TRBV20-1
j_gene: TRBJ1-4
CDR3aa: CSARDRQQQNEKLFF
CDR3nt: TGCAGTGCTAGAGATCGGCAACAGCAGAATGAAAAACTGTTTTTT

abundance: few
d_gene: .
v_gene: TRBV3-1
j_gene: TRBJ1-1
CDR3aa: CASSQAQGEAFF
CDR3nt: TGTGCCAGCAGCCAAGCGCAGGGTGAAGCTTTCTTT

abundance: .
d_gene: .
v_gene: TRBV27
j_gene: TRBJ2-7
CDR3aa: CASSHDPSYEQYF
CDR3nt: TGTGCCAGCAGTCACGACCCGTCCTACGAGCAGTACTTC

abundance: .
d_gene: TRBD2
v_gene: TRBV12-3/TRBV12-4
j_gene: TRBJ2-1
CDR3aa: CASSHQGTSGIYNEQFF
CDR3nt: TGTGCCAGCAGTCACCAAGGGACTAGCGGGATTTACAATGAGCAGTTCTTC

abundance: .
d_gene: .
v_gene: TRBV3-1
j_gene: TRBJ2-2
CDR3aa: CASSHMLATTGELFF
CDR3nt: TGTGCCAGCAGCCATATGCTAGCGACCACCGGGGAGCTGTTTTTT

abundance: few
d_gene: TRBD1
v_gene: TRBV7-9
j_gene: TRBJ1-2
CDR3aa: CASSPDTGGGGYTF
CDR3nt: TGTGCCAGCAGCCCCGATACAGGGGGCGGTGGCTACACCTTC

abundance: .
d_gene: .
v_gene: TRBV11-2
j_gene: TRBJ2-5
CDR3aa: CASSFIFTETQYF
CDR3nt: TGTGCCAGCAGCTTTATTTTTACGGAGACCCAGTACTTC

abundance: few
d_gene: .
v_gene: TRBV5-1
j_gene: TRBJ2-5
CDR3aa: CASRVGVQETQYF
CDR3nt: TGCGCCAGCAGGGTGGGGGTTCAAGAGACCCAGTACTTC

abundance: .
d_gene: .
v_gene: TRBV27
j_gene: TRBJ1-5
CDR3aa: CASSRSGGPGQPQHF
CDR3nt: TGTGCCAGCAGTCGATCGGGGGGGCCAGGGCAGCCCCAGCATTTT

abundance: .
d_gene: TRBD1
v_gene: TRBV14
j_gene: TRBJ2-7
CDR3aa: CASSSDRVEREQYF
CDR3nt: TGTGCCAGCAGCTCGGACAGGGTTGAGCGAGAGCAGTACTTC

abundance: few
d_gene: TRBD2
v_gene: TRBV13
j_gene: TRBJ2-1
CDR3aa: CASSSRSGEGQNEQFF
CDR3nt: TGTGCCAGCAGCTCTCGAAGCGGGGAGGGTCAAAATGAGCAGTTCTTC

abundance: .
d_gene: .
v_gene: TRBV10-3
j_gene: TRBJ2-3
CDR3aa: CAIRGQSADTQYF
CDR3nt: TGTGCCATCAGGGGTCAGTCCGCTGATACGCAGTATTTT

abundance: .
d_gene: .
v_gene: TRBV5-1
j_gene: TRBJ2-5
CDR3aa: CASSLGNQETQYF
CDR3nt: TGCGCCAGCAGCTTGGGGAACCAAGAGACCCAGTACTTC

abundance: .
d_gene: .
v_gene: TRBV4-3
j_gene: TRBJ2-1
CDR3aa: CASSQSSLSSYNEQFF
CDR3nt: TGCGCCAGCAGCCAGAGTAGCCTGAGCTCCTACAATGAGCAGTTCTTC

abundance: .
d_gene: TRBD1
v_gene: TRBV7-8
j_gene: TRBJ1-1
CDR3aa: CASSLGDRGAFF
CDR3nt: TGTGCCAGCAGCTTAGGGGACAGGGGAGCTTTCTTT

abundance: .
d_gene: TRBD2
v_gene: TRBV20-1
j_gene: TRBJ2-4
CDR3aa: CSAISGTSVVSKNIQYF
CDR3nt: TGCAGTGCTATTTCCGGGACTAGCGTGGTATCCAAAAACATTCAGTACTTC

abundance: .
d_gene: .
v_gene: TRBV7-6
j_gene: TRBJ2-7
CDR3aa: CASSLGGGPTYEQYF
CDR3nt: TGTGCCAGCAGCCTTGGAGGCGGACCTACCTACGAGCAGTACTTC